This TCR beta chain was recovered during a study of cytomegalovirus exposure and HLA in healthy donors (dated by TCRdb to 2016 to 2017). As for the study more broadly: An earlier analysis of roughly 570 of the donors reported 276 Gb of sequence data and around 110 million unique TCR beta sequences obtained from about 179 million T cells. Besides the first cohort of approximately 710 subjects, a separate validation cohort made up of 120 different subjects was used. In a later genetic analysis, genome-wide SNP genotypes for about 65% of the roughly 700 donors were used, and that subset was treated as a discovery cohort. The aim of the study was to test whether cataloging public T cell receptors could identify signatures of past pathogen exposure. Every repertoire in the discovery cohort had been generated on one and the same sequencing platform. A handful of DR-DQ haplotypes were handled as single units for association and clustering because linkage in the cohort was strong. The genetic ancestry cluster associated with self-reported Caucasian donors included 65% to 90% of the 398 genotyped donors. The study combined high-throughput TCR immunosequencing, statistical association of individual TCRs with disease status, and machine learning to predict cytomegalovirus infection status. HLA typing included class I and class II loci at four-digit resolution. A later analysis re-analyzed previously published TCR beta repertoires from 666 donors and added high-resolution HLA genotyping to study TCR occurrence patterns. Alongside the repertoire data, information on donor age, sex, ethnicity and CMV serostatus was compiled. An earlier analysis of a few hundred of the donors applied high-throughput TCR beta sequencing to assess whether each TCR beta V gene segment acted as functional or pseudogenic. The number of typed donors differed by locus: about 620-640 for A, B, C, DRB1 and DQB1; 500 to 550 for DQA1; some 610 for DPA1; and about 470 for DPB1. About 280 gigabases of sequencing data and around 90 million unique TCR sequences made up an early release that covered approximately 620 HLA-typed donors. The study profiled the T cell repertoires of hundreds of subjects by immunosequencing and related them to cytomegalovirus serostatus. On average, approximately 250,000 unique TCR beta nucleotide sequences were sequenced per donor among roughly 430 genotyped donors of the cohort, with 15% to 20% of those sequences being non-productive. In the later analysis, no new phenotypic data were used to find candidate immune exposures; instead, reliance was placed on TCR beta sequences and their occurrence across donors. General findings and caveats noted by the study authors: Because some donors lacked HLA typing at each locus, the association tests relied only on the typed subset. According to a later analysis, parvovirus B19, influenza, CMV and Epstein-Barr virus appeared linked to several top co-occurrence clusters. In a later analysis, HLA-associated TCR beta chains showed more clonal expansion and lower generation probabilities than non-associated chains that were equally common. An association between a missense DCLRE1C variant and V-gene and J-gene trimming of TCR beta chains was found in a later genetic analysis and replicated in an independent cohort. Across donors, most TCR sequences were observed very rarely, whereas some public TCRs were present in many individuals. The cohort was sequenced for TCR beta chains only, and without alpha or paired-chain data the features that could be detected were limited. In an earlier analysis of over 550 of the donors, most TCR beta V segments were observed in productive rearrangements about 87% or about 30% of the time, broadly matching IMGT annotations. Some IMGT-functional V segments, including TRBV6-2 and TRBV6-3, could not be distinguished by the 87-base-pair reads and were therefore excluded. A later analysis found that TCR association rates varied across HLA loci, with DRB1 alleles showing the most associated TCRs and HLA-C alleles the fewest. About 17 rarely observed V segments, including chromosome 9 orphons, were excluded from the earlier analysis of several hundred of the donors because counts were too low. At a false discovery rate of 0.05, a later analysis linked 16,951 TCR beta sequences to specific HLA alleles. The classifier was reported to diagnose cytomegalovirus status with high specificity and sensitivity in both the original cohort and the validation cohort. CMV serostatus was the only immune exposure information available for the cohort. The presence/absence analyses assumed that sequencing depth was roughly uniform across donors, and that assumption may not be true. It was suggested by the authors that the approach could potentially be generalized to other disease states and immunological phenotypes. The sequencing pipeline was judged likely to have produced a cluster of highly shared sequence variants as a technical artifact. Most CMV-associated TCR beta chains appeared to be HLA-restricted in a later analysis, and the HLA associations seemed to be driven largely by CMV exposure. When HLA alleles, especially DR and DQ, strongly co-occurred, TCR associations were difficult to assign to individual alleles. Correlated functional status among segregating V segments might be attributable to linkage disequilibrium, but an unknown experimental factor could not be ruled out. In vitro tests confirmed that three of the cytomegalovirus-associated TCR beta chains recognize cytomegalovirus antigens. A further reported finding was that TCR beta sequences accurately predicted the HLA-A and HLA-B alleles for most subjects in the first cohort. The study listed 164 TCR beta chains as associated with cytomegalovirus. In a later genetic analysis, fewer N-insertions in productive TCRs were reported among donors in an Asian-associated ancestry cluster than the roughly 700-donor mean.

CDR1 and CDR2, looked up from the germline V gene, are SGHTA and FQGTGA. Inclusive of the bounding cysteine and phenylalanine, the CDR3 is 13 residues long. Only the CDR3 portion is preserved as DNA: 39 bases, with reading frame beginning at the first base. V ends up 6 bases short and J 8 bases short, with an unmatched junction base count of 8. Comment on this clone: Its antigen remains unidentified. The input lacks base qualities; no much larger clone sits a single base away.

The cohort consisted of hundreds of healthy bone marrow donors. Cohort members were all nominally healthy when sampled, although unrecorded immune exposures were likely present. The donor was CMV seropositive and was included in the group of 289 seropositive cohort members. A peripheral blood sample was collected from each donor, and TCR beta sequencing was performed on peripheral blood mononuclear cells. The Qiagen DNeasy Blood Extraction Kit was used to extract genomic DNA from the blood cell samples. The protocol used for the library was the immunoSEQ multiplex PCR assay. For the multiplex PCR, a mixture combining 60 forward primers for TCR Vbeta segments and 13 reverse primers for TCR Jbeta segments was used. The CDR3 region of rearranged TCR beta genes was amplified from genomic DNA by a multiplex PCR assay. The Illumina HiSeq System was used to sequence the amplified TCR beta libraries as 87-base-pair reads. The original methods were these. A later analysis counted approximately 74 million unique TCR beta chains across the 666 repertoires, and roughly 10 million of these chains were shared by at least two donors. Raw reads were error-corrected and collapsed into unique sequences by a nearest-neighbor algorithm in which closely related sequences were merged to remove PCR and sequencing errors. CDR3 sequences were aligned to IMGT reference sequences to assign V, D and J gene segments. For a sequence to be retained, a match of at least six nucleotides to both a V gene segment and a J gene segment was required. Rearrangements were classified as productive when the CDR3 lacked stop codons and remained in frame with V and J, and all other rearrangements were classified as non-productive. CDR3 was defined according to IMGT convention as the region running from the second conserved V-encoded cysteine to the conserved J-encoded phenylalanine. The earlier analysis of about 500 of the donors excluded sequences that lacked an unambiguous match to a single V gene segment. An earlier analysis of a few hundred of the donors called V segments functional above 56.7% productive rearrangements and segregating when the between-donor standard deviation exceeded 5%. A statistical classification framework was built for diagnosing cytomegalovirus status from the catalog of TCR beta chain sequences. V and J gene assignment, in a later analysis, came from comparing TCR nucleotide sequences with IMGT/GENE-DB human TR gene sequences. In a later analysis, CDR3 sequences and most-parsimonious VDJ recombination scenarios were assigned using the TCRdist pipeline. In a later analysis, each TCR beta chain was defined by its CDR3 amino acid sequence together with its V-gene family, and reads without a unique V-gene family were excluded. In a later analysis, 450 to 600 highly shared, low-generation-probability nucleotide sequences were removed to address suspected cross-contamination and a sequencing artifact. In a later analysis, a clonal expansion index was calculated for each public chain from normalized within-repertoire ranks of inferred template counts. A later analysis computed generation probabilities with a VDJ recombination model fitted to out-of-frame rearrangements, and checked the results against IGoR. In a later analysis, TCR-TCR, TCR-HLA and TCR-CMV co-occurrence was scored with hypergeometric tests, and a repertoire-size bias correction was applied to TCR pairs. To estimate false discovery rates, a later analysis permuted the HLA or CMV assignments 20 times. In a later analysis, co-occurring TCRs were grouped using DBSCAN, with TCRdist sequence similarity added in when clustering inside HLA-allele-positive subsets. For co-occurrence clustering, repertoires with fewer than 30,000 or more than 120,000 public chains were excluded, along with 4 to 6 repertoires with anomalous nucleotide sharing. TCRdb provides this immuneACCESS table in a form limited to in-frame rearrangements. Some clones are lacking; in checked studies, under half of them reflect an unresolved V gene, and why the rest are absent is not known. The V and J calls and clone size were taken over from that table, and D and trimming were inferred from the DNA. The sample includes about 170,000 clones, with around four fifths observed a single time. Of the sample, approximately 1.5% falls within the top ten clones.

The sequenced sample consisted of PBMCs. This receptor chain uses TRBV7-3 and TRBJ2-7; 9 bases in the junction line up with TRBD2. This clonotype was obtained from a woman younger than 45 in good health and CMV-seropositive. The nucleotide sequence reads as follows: TGTGCCAGCAGTAGCGGGAGTCAAACCCAGCAGTACTTC. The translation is CASSSGSQTQQYF.